One sample yielded the 2 T cell receptor beta chains listed below, sequenced in a study of blood T cells in healthy people across ages. Together with a sample-barcoded 5' primer, a J-beta primer mix was included in a second PCR lasting roughly 6 to 12 cycles. TCRdb re-called the 5' RACE reads through MiXCR, storing one row per CDR3 protein. This table holds roughly 550,000 distinct CDR3 sequences, less than 25% found once. This same sample was also taken into another study, of T cells of mothers and their children.

Material: blood. These receptors all stem from a boy between 10 and 17 years old in good health.

The J gene is TRBJ2-1, the V gene TRBV2; the match to TRBD2 covers 14 bases. The germline gives CDR1 SNHLY, CDR2 FYNNEI. J gave up 8 bases and V 6 bases, and 3 bases lay outside the gene matches. The CDR3 length is 14 residues. CDR3 sequence: CASRGTSGGHEQFF. For the CDR3, the DNA is TGTGCCAGCAGGGGGACTAGCGGGGGTCATGAGCAGTTCTTC.

The chain employs TRBV27 and TRBJ2-2; no reliable D call. Per germline, CDR1 MNHEY and CDR2 SMNVEV (reference sequence). The CDR3 contains 15 residues. V was cut by 3 bases and J by 0 bases, with 8 bases left in between. The CDR3 sequence is CASSLKGPNTGELFF. CDR3 bases: TGTGCCAGCAGTTTGAAAGGGCCGAACACCGGGGAGCTGTTTTTT.